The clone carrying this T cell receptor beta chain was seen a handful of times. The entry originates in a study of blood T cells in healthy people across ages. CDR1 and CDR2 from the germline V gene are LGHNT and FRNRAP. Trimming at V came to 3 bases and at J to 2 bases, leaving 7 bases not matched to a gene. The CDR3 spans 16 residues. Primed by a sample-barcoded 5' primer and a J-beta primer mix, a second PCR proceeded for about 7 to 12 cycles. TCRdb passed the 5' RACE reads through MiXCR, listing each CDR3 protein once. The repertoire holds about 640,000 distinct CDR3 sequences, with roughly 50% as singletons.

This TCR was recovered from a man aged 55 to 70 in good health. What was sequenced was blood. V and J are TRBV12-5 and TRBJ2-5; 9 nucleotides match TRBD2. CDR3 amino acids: CASGLTLAGIQETQYF. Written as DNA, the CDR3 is TGTGCTAGTGGTTTAACGCTAGCGGGAATACAAGAGACCCAGTACTTC. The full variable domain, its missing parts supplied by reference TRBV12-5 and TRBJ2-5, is DARVTQTPRHKVTEMGQEVTMRCQPILGHNTVFWYRQTMMQGLELLAYFRNRAPLDDSGMPKDRFSAEMPDATLATLKIQPSEPRDSAVYFCASGLTLAGIQETQYFGPGTRLLVL.